This paragraph reports one T cell receptor beta chain. V was pared by 5 bases and J by 1 base, with 2 bases of the junction left unmatched. CDR1 and CDR2 from the germline V gene are SGHAT and FQNNGV. This CDR3 contains 14 residues. This specimen comes from a study of blood T cell repertoires in COVID-19. Study summary: Specimens from acute and convalescent COVID-19 originated in the United States, Italy and Spain. PBMCs, B-cell-depleted T cells, or T cells provided the cDNA or gDNA that made up the material.

How the authors handled the data: Scientists estimated how many nucleated cells there were by amplifying reference gene primers. The assay was immunoSEQ multiplex PCR, and TCRdb's table has in-frame clones only and misses some. That table is the source of V, J and clone size, and D and trimming were worked out from the DNA. This table has 55,000 to 70,000 clones, more than 70% appearing once. The V call is TRBV11-2, the J call TRBJ2-4, with 7 bases matching TRBD1. Material for sequencing was peripheral blood. This clonotype originated in a woman aged 45-60 years with active or convalescent COVID-19. CDR3 nucleotides: TGTGCCAGCAGCCCACAGGGGGCCAAAAACATTCAGTACTTC. This gives the protein CASSPQGAKNIQYF.